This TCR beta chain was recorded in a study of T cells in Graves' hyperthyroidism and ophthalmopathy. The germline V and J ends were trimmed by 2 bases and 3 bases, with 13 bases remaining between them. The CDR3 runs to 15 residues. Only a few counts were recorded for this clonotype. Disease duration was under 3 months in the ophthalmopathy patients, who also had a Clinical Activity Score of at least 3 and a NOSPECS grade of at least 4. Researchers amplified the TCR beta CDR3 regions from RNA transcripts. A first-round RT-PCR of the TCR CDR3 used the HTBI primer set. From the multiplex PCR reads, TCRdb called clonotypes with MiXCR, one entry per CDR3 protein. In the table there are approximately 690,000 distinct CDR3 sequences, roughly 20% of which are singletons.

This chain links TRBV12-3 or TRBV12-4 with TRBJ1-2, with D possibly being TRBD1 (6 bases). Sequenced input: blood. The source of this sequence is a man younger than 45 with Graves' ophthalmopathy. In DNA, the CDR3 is TGTGCCAGCAGTTTAATAAAAGGGGGGGACTATGGCTACACCTTC. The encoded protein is CASSLIKGGDYGYTF.